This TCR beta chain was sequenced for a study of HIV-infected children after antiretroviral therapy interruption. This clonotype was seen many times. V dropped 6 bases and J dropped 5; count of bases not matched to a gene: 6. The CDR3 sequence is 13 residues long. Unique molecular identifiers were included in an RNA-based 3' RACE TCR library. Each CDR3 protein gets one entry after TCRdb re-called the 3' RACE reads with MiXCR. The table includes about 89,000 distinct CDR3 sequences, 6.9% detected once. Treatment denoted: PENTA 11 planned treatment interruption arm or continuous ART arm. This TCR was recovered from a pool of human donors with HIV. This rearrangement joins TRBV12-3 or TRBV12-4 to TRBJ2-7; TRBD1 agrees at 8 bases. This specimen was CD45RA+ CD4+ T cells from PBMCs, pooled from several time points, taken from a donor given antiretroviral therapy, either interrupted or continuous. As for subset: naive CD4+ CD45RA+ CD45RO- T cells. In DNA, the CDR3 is TGTGCCAGCAGCAGGGGGCAGGGGGACGAGCAGTACTTC. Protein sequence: CASSRGQGDEQYF.